The 24 T cell receptor beta chains below all came from one sample that was sequenced in a study of prognosis after radiotherapy for stage I lung cancer. The TCR beta CDR3 region was amplified from genomic DNA, with two rounds of multiplex PCR being used for the amplification. Primers specific to each TRBV and TRBJ gene were used in first-round PCR. Using its own MiXCR run on the multiplex PCR reads, TCRdb lists one record per CDR3 protein. The sample consists of 11,000 to 15,000 distinct CDR3 sequences, roughly a third of them appearing once. This sample comprised PBMCs, obtained before or after stereotactic body radiation therapy (not recorded which). These receptors originate from a donor aged 50 or older with non-small cell lung cancer.

This clonotype appeared many times. The rearrangement joins TRBV19 to TRBJ2-3; no definite D call. Between the trimmed V and J ends, which lost 3 bases and 2 bases, there was a span of 9 bases. The CDR3 length is 14 residues. The V gene's germline CDR1 is LNHDA and CDR2 SQIVND (reference sequence). CDR3 amino acids: CASSMGLTTDTQYF. The CDR3 DNA is TGTGCCAGTAGTATGGGTTTAACCACAGATACGCAGTATTTT.

The chain has TRBV6-1 and TRBJ2-5; the D gene could be TRBD1 or TRBD2 (5 bases each). The CDR3 runs 15 residues. Trimming shortened V by 3 bases and J by 5 bases, and 16 bases separated the two germline ends. Germline CDR1 and CDR2: MNHNS and SASEGT. Written as DNA, the CDR3 is TGTGCCAGCAGTGAGCACAAGGGGAGTTGGGAGACCCAGTACTTC. Amino acid sequence: CASSEHKGSWETQYF.

The table lists this clonotype with many counts. The genes are TRBV29-1 and TRBJ1-3, with D uncertain. Germline CDR1 is SQVTM and CDR2 is ANQGSEA. The CDR3 runs to 12 residues. The CDR3 region has the DNA TGCAGTTCCCTGGACTCTGGAAACACCATATATTTT. Protein product: CSSLDSGNTIYF. The full variable domain, rest sourced from reference TRBV29-1 and TRBJ1-3, is SAVISQKPSRDICQRGTSLTIQCQVDSQVTMMFWYRQQPGQSLTLIATANQGSEATYESGFVIDKFPISRPNLTFSTLTVSNMSPEDSSIYLCSSLDSGNTIYFGEGSWLTVV.

This clonotype occurred many times. The gene calls are TRBV10-3 and TRBJ2-2; a possible D gene is TRBD1 (6 bases). V was cut by 10 bases and J by 4 bases, with 10 bases left in between. The germline V gene encodes CDR1 ENHRY and CDR2 SYGVKD. This CDR3 region has 12 residues. The DNA for the CDR3 is TGTGCCACCAGGGGCCTCACCGGGGAGCTGTTTTTT. Translating gives CATRGLTGELFF.

By share, this clonotype ranks as medium-sized (0.01 to 0.1%). The chain links TRBV27 to TRBJ1-3, with D unresolved. From germline, CDR1 is MNHEY and CDR2 SMNVEV (reference sequence). CDR3 length: 12 amino acids. V was pared by 8 bases and J by 2 bases, with 7 bases between. The CDR3 nucleotides are TGTGCCAGCGGCTTAGCTGGAAACACCATATATTTT. Its translation is CASGLAGNTIYF.

This clonotype came up many times. The V call is TRBV5-1, the J call TRBJ2-7; 9 bases align to TRBD1. This CDR3 has 14 residues. From germline, CDR1 is SGHRS and CDR2 YFSETQ. With 3 bases clipped from V and 3 bases from J, the junction kept 4 bases outside the gene matches. CDR3 residues: CASSYPGQGYEQYF. CDR3 in DNA: TGCGCCAGCAGCTATCCGGGACAGGGCTACGAGCAGTACTTC.

Sample share makes this clonotype hyperexpanded. J is TRBJ2-2 and V is TRBV5-1; 7 bases agree with TRBD1. Germline lookup yields CDR1 SGHRS and CDR2 YFSETQ. The V gene end was trimmed by 4 bases and the J gene end by 8 bases; junction bases not matched to a gene: 8. The CDR3 runs 14 residues. The CDR3 loop reads CASSISGTVGELFF. The DNA for the CDR3 is TGCGCCAGCAGCATCTCCGGGACAGTAGGGGAGCTGTTTTTT. The complete variable domain, with remaining parts taken from reference TRBV5-1 and TRBJ2-2, reads KAGVTQTPRYLIKTRGQQVTLSCSPISGHRSVSWYQQTPGQGLQFLFEYFSETQRNKGNFPGRFSGRQFSNSRSEMNVSTLELGDSALYLCASSISGTVGELFFGEGSRLTVL.

The genes are TRBV2 and TRBJ2-1; D possibly corresponds to TRBD2 (5 bases). Germline values: CDR1 SNHLY, CDR2 FYNNEI. The CDR3 loop spans 15 amino acids. Trimming removed 1 base from V and 8 bases from J, with 15 bases in between. CDR3: CASSEEPRGTYEQFF. DNA for the CDR3: TGTGCCAGCAGTGAAGAGCCACGGGGAACGTATGAGCAGTTCTTC. Drawing the rest from reference TRBV2 and TRBJ2-1, the complete variable domain is EPEVTQTPSHQVTQMGQEVILRCVPISNHLYFYWYRQILGQKVEFLVSFYNNEISEKSEIFDDQFSVERPDGSNFTLKIRSTKLEDSAMYFCASSEEPRGTYEQFFGPGTRLTVL.

CDR3 loop: CSGPMTSGATYEQYF. CDR3 bases: TGCAGTGGTCCCATGACTAGCGGGGCGACCTACGAGCAGTACTTC. The J gene is TRBJ2-7, the V gene TRBV20-1; 11 bases match TRBD2. From germline, CDR1 is DFQATT and CDR2 SNEGSKA (reference sequence). The CDR3 sequence is 15 residues long. The ends lost 7 bases at V and 2 bases at J; junction bases unmatched: 10.

About this clonotype: This likely came from a read error, as a far larger clone is one base away. The V and J genes are TRBV6-4 and TRBJ1-6; D remains unclear. The CDR3 has 12 amino acids. Germline CDR1 and CDR2: MRHNA and SNTAGT. CDR3: CASSGPNSRLHF. The CDR3 DNA is TGTGCCAGCAGTGGACCTAATTCACGCCTCCACTTT.

Regarding this clonotype: Sequence at one end of the junction differs from germline and may be a read error. The chain employs TRBV6-1 and TRBJ2-3; 11 bases fit TRBD2. CDR1 MNHNS and CDR2 SASEGT come from the germline V gene. This CDR3 has 18 residues. The CDR3 sequence: CARSARIAGGPAVGTQYF. In DNA, the CDR3 is TGTGCCAGAAGTGCCAGAATAGCGGGAGGGCCAGCGGTTGGTACGCAGTATTTT.

This clonotype was seen repeatedly, ten times or more. The chain combines TRBV7-9 with TRBJ2-2, with a tentative D call TRBD1 (5 bases). The CDR3 contains 11 residues. Germline loops: CDR1 SEHNR, CDR2 FQNEAQ (reference sequence). V was cut by 8 bases and J by 7 bases, with 8 bases left in between. The CDR3: CASRQGGELFF. The CDR3 DNA sequence: TGTGCCAGCCGCCAGGGCGGGGAGCTGTTTTTT.

This clonotype was found many times. CDR3 residues: CSARPRRAEQFF. CDR3 bases: TGCAGTGCGAGACCCAGACGTGCTGAGCAGTTCTTC. The chain links TRBV20-1 to TRBJ2-1, with D unresolved. Germline V lookup: CDR1 DFQATT, CDR2 SNEGSKA (reference sequence). Trimming shortened V by 6 bases and J by 9 bases, and 15 bases separated the two germline ends. This CDR3 contains 12 residues.

As for this clonotype: A junction end diverges from the germline sequence, so it may reflect a read error. This chain links TRBV12-3 or TRBV12-4 with TRBJ1-5, with no clear D. CDR3 length: 12 residues. For the CDR3, the DNA is TGTGCCAGCAGTTTCTTGGGGAAGCACCAGCGTTTT. Residues: CASSFLGKHQRF.

This clonotype was picked up many times. The chain employs TRBV7-8 and TRBJ1-5; D remains ambiguous. The CDR3 has 14 residues. The germline V gene encodes CDR1 SGHVS and CDR2 FQNEAQ. Trimming left V 2 bases short and J 1 base short, with 6 bases between. The DNA of the CDR3 is TGTGCCAGCAGCTTAATCTCAAGCAATCAGCCCCAGCATTTT. Translating it yields CASSLISSNQPQHF.

This clonotype rates as medium-sized. The chain carries TRBV5-1 and TRBJ2-3; D is perhaps TRBD1 (6 bases). With 4 bases removed from V and 2 bases from J, the gap between germline ends came to 14 bases. The CDR3 totals 15 residues. Germline V gives CDR1 SGHRS, CDR2 YFSETQ. Written as DNA, the CDR3 is TGCGCCAGCAGCCTACGGACAGATCACACAGATACGCAGTATTTT. This codes for CASSLRTDHTDTQYF.

This clonotype showed up just once. This chain connects TRBV3-1 to TRBJ2-7; D might be TRBD2 (5 bases). Per the germline V gene, CDR1 is LGHDT and CDR2 is YNNKEL (reference sequence). This CDR3 region has 14 residues. Trimming took 6 bases from V and 3 from J, leaving 15 bases between them. CDR3 sequence (DNA): TGTGCCAGCAGACGATCCGGAGGTTGCTACGAGCAGTACTTC. It specifies CASRRSGGCYEQYF.

In its sample, this clonotype was seen many times. The chain couples TRBV30 to TRBJ1-1; D is undetermined. Trimming removed 4 bases at V and 1 base at J, with 13 bases between. CDR1 and CDR2 (germline): GTSNPN, SVGIG (reference sequence). The CDR3 spans 14 residues. The CDR3, as DNA: TGTGCCTGGAACCGGGGAAATGGGAACACTGAAGCTTTCTTT. Its protein product is CAWNRGNGNTEAFF.

Comment on this clonotype: An end of the junction does not agree with germline; a read error may underlie this. The chain couples TRBV6-2 or TRBV6-3 to TRBJ1-3; D is perhaps TRBD1 (6 bases). The CDR3 runs to 17 residues. Germline V lookup: CDR1 MNHEY, CDR2 SVGEGT. The CDR3 region has the DNA TGTGCCAGCAGCTTCCTCCAAGGGACACAATACGGAAACATCATATATTTT. Amino acids: CASSFLQGTQYGNIIYF.

This clonotype has at least ten counts. V and J are TRBV12-3 or TRBV12-4 and TRBJ2-7; 8 positions match TRBD2. This CDR3 region has 15 residues. V was clipped by 3 bases and J by 5 bases; unmatched bases: 9. Here the CDR3 reads CASSFQSGGVNEQYF. CDR3 sequence (DNA): TGTGCCAGCAGTTTTCAATCGGGGGGGGTGAACGAGCAGTACTTC.

This clonotype was found many times. CDR3 bases: TGTGCCAGCAGCTCATTCGTGACAGGGGCTGGTGAAAAACTGTTTTTT. This sequence encodes CASSSFVTGAGEKLFF. The genes are TRBV5-5 and TRBJ1-4, with TRBD1 matching over 8 bases. The CDR3 consists of 16 residues. The V and J ends lost 3 bases and 7 bases, in that order; junction bases with no gene match: 11. Germline V gene lookup returns CDR1 SGHKS and CDR2 YYEKEE (reference sequence).

In this sample, this clonotype turned up many times. The chain links TRBV19 to TRBJ1-1; D unclear. V was shortened by 4 bases and J by 5 bases, with 5 bases between the two germline ends. Per the germline V gene, CDR1 is LNHDA and CDR2 is SQIVND (reference sequence). This CDR3 contains 11 residues. The CDR3 loop is CASSRGTEAFF. CDR3 DNA sequence: TGTGCCAGTAGTAGAGGAACTGAAGCTTTCTTT. The variable domain in full, with the rest retrieved from reference TRBV19 and TRBJ1-1, is DGGITQSPKYLFRKEGQNVTLSCEQNLNHDAMYWYRQDPGQGLRLIYYSQIVNDFQKGDIAEGYSVSREKKESFPLTVTSAQKNPTAFYLCASSRGTEAFFGQGTRLTVV.

This clonotype was counted many times. The V call is TRBV7-8, the J call TRBJ1-3; D possibly corresponds to TRBD1 (6 bases). Germline V CDR1 and CDR2: SGHVS, FQNEAQ. This CDR3 has 14 amino acids. V was trimmed by 6 bases and J by 3 bases, leaving 12 bases between them. The CDR3 region is CASRLAGVGNTIYF. CDR3 DNA: TGTGCCAGCAGGCTCGCAGGGGTTGGAAACACCATATATTTT.

This clonotype was picked up a small number of times. The chain is built from TRBV20-1 and TRBJ1-4, with D hard to call. Germline CDR1 reads DFQATT; CDR2 reads SNEGSKA (reference sequence). V was cut by 7 bases and J by 8 bases, with 11 bases left in between. CDR3 length: 11 amino acids. CDR3 region: CSGSVGEKLFF. The CDR3 DNA sequence: TGCAGTGGATCCGTGGGAGAAAAACTGTTTTTT.